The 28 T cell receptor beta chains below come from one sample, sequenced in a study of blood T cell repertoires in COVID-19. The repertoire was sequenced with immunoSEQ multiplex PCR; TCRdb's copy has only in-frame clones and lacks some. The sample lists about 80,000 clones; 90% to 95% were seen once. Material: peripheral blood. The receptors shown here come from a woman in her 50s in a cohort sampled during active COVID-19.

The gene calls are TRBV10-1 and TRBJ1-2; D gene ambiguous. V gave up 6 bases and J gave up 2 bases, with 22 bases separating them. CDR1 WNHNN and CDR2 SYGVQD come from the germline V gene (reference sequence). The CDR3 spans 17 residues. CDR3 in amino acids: CASRPGREQARNYGYTF. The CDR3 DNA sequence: TGCGCCAGCAGGCCTGGCCGAGAACAAGCGCGAAACTATGGCTACACCTTC.

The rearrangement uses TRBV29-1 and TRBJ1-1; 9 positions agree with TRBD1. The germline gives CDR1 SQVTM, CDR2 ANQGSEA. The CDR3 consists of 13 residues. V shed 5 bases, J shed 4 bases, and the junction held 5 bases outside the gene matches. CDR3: CSVPDRGGTEAFF. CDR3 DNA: TGCAGCGTTCCGGACAGGGGCGGCACTGAAGCTTTCTTT. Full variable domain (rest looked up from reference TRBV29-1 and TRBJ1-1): SAVISQKPSRDICQRGTSLTIQCQVDSQVTMMFWYRQQPGQSLTLIATANQGSEATYESGFVIDKFPISRPNLTFSTLTVSNMSPEDSSIYLCSVPDRGGTEAFFGQGTRLTVV.

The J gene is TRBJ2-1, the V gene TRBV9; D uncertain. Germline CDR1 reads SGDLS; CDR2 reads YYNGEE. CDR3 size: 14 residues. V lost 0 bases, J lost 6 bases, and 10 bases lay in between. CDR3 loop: CASSVALSTNEQFF. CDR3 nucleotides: TGTGCCAGCAGCGTAGCGCTGAGCACCAATGAGCAGTTCTTC.

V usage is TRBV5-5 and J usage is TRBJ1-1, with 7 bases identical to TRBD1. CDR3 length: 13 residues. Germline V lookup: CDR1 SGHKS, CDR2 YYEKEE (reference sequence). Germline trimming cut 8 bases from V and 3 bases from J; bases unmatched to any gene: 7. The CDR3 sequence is CASHTGADTEAFF. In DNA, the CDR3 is TGTGCCAGTCATACAGGGGCTGACACTGAAGCTTTCTTT.

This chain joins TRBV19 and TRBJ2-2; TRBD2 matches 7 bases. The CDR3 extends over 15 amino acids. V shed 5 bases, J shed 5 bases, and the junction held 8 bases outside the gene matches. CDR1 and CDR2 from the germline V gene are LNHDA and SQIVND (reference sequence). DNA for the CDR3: TGTGCCAGTAGTTCGTGGGAGGGCCAAACCGGGGAGCTGTTTTTT. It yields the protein CASSSWEGQTGELFF.

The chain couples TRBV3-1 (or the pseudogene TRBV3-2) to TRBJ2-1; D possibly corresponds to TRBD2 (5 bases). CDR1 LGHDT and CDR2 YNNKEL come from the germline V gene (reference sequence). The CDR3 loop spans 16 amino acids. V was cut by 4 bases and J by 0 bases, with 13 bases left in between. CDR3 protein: CASSPSGVSSYNEQFF. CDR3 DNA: TGTGCCAGCAGCCCGAGCGGCGTTAGCTCCTACAATGAGCAGTTCTTC.

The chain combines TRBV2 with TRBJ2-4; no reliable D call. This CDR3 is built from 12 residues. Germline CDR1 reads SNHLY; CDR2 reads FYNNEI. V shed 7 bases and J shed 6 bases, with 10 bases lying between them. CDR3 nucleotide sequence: TGTGCCAGCACAGACCACAGAAACATTCAGTACTTC. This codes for CASTDHRNIQYF.

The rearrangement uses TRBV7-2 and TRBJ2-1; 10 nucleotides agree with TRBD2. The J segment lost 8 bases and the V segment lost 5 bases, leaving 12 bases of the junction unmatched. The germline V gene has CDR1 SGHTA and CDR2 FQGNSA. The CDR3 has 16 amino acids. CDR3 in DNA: TGTGCCAGCAGCCGTCGGGCTAGCGGGAGCAATCATGAGCAGTTCTTC. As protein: CASSRRASGSNHEQFF.

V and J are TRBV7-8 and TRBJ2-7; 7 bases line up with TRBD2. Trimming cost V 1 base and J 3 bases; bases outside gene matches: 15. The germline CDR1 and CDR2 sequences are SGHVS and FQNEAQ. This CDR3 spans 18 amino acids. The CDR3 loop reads CASSLDGGGGTRSYEQYF. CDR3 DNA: TGTGCCAGCAGCTTAGACGGAGGCGGGGGTACTAGAAGCTACGAGCAGTACTTC.

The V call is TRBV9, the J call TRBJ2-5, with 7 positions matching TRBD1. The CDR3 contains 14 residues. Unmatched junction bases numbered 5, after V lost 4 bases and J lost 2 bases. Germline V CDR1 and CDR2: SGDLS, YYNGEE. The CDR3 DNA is TGTGCCAGCAGCCTTACAGGGGCTCAAGAGACCCAGTACTTC. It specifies CASSLTGAQETQYF. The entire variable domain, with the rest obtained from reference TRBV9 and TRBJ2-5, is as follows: DSGVTQTPKHLITATGQRVTLRCSPRSGDLSVYWYQQSLDQGLQFLIQYYNGEERAKGNILERFSAQQFPDLHSELNLSSLELGDSALYFCASSLTGAQETQYFGPGTRLLVL.

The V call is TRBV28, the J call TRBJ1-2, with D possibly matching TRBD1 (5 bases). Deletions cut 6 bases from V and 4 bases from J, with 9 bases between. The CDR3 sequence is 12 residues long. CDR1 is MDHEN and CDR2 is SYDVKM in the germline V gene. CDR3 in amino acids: CASRGQSYGYTF. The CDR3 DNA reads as TGTGCCAGCAGGGGGCAGTCCTATGGCTACACCTTC.

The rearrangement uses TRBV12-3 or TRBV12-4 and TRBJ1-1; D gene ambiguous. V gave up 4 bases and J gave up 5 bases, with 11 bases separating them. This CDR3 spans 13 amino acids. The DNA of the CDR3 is TGTGCCAGCAGTTATCGGGTGGAGACTGAAGCTTTCTTT. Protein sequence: CASSYRVETEAFF.

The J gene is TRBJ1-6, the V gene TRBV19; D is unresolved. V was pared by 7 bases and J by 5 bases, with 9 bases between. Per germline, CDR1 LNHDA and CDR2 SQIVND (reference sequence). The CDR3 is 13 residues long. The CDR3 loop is CASKRDNNSPLHF. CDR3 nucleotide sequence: TGTGCCAGTAAGCGGGATAATAATTCACCCCTCCACTTT.

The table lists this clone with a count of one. The CDR3 spells CATSDSGTGVGEQYF. As DNA, the CDR3 is TGTGCCACCAGTGACTCCGGGACAGGGGTGGGTGAGCAGTACTTC. This chain joins TRBV24-1 and TRBJ2-7, with 10 bases aligning to TRBD1. The CDR3 has 15 amino acids. Germline CDR1 reads KGHDR; CDR2 reads SFDVKD. Losses at the gene ends were 4 bases for V and 7 bases for J; bases not matched to a gene: 9.

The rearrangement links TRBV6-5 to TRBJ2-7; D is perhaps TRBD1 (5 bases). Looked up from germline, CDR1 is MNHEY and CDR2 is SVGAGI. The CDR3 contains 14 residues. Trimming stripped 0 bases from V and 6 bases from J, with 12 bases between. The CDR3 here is CASSYSQGQSEQYF. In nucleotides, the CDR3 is TGTGCCAGCAGTTACTCGCAGGGTCAGAGCGAGCAGTACTTC.

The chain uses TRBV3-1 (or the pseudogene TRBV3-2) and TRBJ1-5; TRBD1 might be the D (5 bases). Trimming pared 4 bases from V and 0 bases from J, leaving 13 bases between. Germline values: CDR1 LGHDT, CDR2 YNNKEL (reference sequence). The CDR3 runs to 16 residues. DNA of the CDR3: TGTGCCAGCAGCCTCGCGGGGCCGAATAGCAATCAGCCCCAGCATTTT. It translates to CASSLAGPNSNQPQHF.

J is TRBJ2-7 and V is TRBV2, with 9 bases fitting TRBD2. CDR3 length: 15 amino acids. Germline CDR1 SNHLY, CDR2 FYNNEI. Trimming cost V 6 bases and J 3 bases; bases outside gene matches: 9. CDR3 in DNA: TGTGCCAGCAGGAGGGGGGGGACTAGCATCTACGAGCAGTACTTC. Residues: CASRRGGTSIYEQYF.

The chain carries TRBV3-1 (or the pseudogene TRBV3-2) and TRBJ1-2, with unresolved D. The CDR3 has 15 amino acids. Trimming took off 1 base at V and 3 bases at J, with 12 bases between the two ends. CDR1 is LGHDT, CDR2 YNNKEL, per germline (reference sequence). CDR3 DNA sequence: TGTGCCAGCAGCCAAGTGAACATGCAGGACTATGGCTACACCTTC. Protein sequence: CASSQVNMQDYGYTF.

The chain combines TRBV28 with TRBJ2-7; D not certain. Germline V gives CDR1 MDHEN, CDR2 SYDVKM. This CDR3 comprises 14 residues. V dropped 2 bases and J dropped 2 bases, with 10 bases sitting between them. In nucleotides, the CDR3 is TGTGCCAGCAGTTTAGGAGTATGGGCCTACGAGCAGTACTTC. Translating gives CASSLGVWAYEQYF.

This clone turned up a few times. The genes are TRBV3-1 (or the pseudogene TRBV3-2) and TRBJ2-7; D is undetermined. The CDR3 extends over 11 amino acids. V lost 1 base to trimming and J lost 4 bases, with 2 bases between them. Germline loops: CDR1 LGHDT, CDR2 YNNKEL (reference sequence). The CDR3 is CASSQAYEQYF. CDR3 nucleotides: TGTGCCAGCAGCCAAGCGTACGAGCAGTACTTC.

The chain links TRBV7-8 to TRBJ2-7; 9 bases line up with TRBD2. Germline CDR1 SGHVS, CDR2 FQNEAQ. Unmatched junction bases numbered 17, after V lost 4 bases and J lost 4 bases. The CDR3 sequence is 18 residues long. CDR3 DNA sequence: TGTGCCAGCAGCTCCGGGGAGAGAAGAAGCGGGGGGACATACGAGCAGTACTTC. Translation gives CASSSGERRSGGTYEQYF. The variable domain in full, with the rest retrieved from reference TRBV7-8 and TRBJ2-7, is GAGVSQSPRYKVAKRGQDVALRCDPISGHVSLFWYQQALGQGPEFLTYFQNEAQLDKSGLPSDRFFAERPEGSVSTLKIQRTQQEDSAVYLCASSSGERRSGGTYEQYFGPGTRLTVT.

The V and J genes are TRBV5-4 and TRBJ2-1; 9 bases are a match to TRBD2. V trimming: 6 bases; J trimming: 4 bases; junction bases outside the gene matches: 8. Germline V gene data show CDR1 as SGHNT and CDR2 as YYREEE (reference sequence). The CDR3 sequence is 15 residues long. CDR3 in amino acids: CASTETSGDYNEQFF. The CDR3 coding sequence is TGTGCCAGCACCGAGACTAGCGGTGATTACAATGAGCAGTTCTTC. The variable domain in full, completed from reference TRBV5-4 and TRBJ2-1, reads ETGVTQSPTHLIKTRGQQVTLRCSSQSGHNTVSWYQQALGQGPQFIFQYYREEENGRGNFPPRFSGLQFPNYSSELNVNALELDDSALYLCASTETSGDYNEQFFGPGTRLTVL.

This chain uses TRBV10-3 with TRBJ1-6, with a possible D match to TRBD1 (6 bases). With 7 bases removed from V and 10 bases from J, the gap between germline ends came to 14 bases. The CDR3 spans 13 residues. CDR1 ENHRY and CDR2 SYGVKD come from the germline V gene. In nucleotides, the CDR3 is TGTGCCATCAATCAACAGGGACGCTCACCCCTCCACTTT. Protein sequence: CAINQQGRSPLHF.

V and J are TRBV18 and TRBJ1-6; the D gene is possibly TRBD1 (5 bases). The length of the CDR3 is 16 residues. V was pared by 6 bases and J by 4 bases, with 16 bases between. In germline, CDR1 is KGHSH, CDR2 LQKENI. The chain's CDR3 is CASSPGGGGYNSPLHF. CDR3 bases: TGTGCCAGCTCCCCCGGCGGGGGAGGGTATAATTCACCCCTCCACTTT.

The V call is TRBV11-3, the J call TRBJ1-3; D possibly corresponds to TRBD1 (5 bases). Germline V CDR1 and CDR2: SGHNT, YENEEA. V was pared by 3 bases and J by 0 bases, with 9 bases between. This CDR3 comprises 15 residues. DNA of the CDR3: TGTGCCAGCAGCTTGCAGGGAGGCTCTGGAAACACCATATATTTT. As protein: CASSLQGGSGNTIYF.

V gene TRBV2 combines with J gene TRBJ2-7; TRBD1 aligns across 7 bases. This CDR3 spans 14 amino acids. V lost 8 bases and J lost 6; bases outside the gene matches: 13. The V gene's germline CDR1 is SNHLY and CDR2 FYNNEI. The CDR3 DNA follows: TGTGCCAGCCGCGGTCGACAGGGCCTGAGCGAGCAGTACTTC. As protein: CASRGRQGLSEQYF.

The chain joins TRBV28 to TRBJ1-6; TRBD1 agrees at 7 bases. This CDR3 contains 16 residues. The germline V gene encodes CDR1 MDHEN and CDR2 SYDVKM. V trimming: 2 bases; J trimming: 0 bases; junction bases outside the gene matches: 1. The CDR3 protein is CASSLDRASYNSPLHF. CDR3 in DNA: TGTGCCAGCAGTTTAGACAGGGCCTCCTATAATTCACCCCTCCACTTT.

The CDR3 here is CASSLVLAVPGELFF. Here the CDR3 DNA reads TGTGCCAGCAGCTTAGTACTAGCGGTTCCCGGGGAGCTGTTTTTT. The chain uses TRBV5-4 and TRBJ2-2; 8 bases match TRBD2. The CDR3 totals 15 residues. Trimming removed 2 bases from V and 6 bases from J; junction bases left unmatched: 6. Germline values: CDR1 SGHNT, CDR2 YYREEE (reference sequence).